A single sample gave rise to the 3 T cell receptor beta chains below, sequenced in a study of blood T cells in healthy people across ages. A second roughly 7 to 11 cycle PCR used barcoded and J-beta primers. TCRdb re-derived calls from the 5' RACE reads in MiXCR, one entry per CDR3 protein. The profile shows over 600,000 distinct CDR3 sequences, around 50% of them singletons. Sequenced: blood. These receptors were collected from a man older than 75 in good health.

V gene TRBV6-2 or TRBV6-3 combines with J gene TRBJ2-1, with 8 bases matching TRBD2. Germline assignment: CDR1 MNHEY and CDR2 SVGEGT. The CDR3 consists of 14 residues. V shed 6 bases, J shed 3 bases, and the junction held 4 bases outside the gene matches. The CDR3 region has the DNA TGTGCCAGCAGAGCTAGCGGGCGCTACAATGAGCAGTTCTTC. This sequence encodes CASRASGRYNEQFF.

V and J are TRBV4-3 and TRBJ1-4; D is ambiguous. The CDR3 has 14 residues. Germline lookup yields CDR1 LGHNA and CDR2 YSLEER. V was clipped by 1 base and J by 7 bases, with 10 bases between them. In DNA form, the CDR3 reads TGCGCCAGCAGCCAAGGGCTCGGACCTGAAAAACTGTTTTTT. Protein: CASSQGLGPEKLFF.

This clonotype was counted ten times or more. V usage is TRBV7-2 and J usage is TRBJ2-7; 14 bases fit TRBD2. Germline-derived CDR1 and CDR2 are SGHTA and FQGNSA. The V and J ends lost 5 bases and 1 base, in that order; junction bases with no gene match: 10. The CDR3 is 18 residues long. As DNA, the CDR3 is TGTGCCAGCAGCCGCTACGGGACTAGCGGGAGTGCTTCCTACGAGCAGTACTTC. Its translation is CASSRYGTSGSASYEQYF.